These 18 T cell receptor beta chains came from one sample sequenced in a study of blood T cell repertoires in COVID-19. Clones were read by immunoSEQ multiplex PCR, and TCRdb kept only the in-frame ones, dropping some. The repertoire has 180,000 or so clones, roughly 79% of them found once; the top ten carry around 10%. The sequenced sample was peripheral blood. The source of these receptors is a woman aged 40 to 50 with COVID-19, enrolled during active disease.

The chain has TRBV5-6 and TRBJ2-1; 7 nucleotides line up with TRBD2. Trimming cost V 2 bases and J 14 bases; bases outside gene matches: 10. CDR3 size: 13 residues. In germline, CDR1 is SGHDT, CDR2 YYEEEE. This CDR3 reads CASSFMAGVLEFF. CDR3 in DNA: TGTGCCAGCAGCTTTATGGCGGGAGTCCTAGAGTTCTTC.

This chain uses TRBV9 with TRBJ2-3; 10 bases are a match to TRBD2. In germline, CDR1 is SGDLS, CDR2 YYNGEE. V lost 4 bases and J lost 13; bases outside the gene matches: 9. CDR3 length equals 13 residues. Here the CDR3 DNA reads TGTGCCAGCAGCCCCCGAGGACTAGCGGAGGAGTATTTT. Protein: CASSPRGLAEEYF.

The V and J genes are TRBV6-1 and TRBJ1-1; possibly TRBD1 for D (6 bases). The germline CDR1 and CDR2 sequences are MNHNS and SASEGT. This CDR3 has 16 amino acids. The ends were cut back, 4 bases at V and 0 bases at J, with 15 bases in the middle. CDR3 nucleotide sequence: TGTGCCAGCAGTGGGGGGCTGTGGACAGTGAACACTGAAGCTTTCTTT. This gives the protein CASSGGLWTVNTEAFF.

The CDR3 here is CSASGDREETQYF. The CDR3 coding sequence is TGCAGTGCTAGTGGGGACAGGGAAGAGACCCAGTACTTC. The J gene is TRBJ2-5, the V gene TRBV20-1, with 9 bases that match TRBD1. CDR1 and CDR2 (germline): DFQATT, SNEGSKA (reference sequence). The CDR3 extends over 13 amino acids. The V segment lost 3 bases and the J segment 3 bases; nucleotides outside the gene matches: 2.

The rearrangement links TRBV7-9 to TRBJ2-3, with 9 bases identical to TRBD2. Losses at the gene ends were 2 bases for V and 5 bases for J; bases not matched to a gene: 5. The germline CDR1 and CDR2 sequences are SEHNR and FQNEAQ (reference sequence). The CDR3 contains 15 residues. Here the CDR3 DNA reads TGTGCCAGCAGCTTATCTAGCGGGGTGAAAGATACGCAGTATTTT. Translating it yields CASSLSSGVKDTQYF. The complete variable domain, with remaining parts taken from reference TRBV7-9 and TRBJ2-3, reads DTGVSQNPRHKITKRGQNVTFRCDPISEHNRLYWYRQTLGQGPEFLTYFQNEAQLEKSRLLSDRFSAERPKGSFSTLEIQRTEQGDSAMYLCASSLSSGVKDTQYFGPGTRLTVL.

Here the CDR3 DNA reads TGTGCCAGCAGTGGTCAGGGTATGGTCCAGGGGAATGAGCAGTTCTTC. It translates to CASSGQGMVQGNEQFF. The V and J genes are TRBV6-1 and TRBJ2-1, with D possibly matching TRBD1 (6 bases). Germline V CDR1 and CDR2: MNHNS, SASEGT. There are 16 residues in the CDR3. With 4 bases removed from V and 7 bases from J, the gap between germline ends came to 20 bases.

This clone was seen just once. The chain is built from TRBV6-5 and TRBJ2-7; D call uncertain. The CDR3 spans 16 residues. V shed 0 bases and J shed 0 bases, with 12 bases lying between them. In germline, CDR1 is MNHEY, CDR2 SVGAGI. The CDR3 sequence is CASSYSIGSSSYEQYV. For the CDR3, the DNA is TGTGCCAGCAGTTACTCGATCGGGTCGAGCTCCTACGAGCAGTACGTC.

As concerns this clone: The sample carries other DNA sequences with the same CDR3. The CDR3 loop reads CASSLGQNYGYTF. CDR3 bases: TGTGCCAGCAGTTTGGGACAAAACTATGGCTACACCTTC. This rearrangement joins TRBV28 to TRBJ1-2; D is possibly TRBD1 (6 bases). The CDR3 has 13 residues. Trimming shortened V by 3 bases and J by 2 bases, and 7 bases separated the two germline ends. CDR1 is MDHEN, CDR2 SYDVKM, per germline.

The gene calls are TRBV6-2 or TRBV6-3 and TRBJ2-7; 8 bases line up with TRBD2. This CDR3 is built from 14 residues. Germline lookup yields CDR1 MNHEY and CDR2 SVGEGT. With V trimmed by 2 bases and J by 4 bases, 4 bases remained unmatched. Written as DNA, the CDR3 is TGTGCCAGCAGTTACGGGCGGGAGGTTTACGAGCAGTACTTC. Protein sequence: CASSYGREVYEQYF.

This chain joins TRBV13 and TRBJ1-4; D remains ambiguous. V gave up 9 bases and J gave up 1 base, with 9 bases separating them. Germline values: CDR1 PRHDT, CDR2 FYEKMQ (reference sequence). This CDR3 contains 13 residues. The CDR3 DNA reads TGTGCCAGTCGCGAAGTAACTAATGAAAAACTGTTTTTT. It codes for CASREVTNEKLFF.

The CDR3 here is CAISEVAGTTGELFF. CDR3 in DNA: TGTGCCATCAGTGAAGTGGCGGGGACCACCGGGGAGCTGTTTTTT. V is TRBV10-3 and J is TRBJ2-2; possible D gene TRBD2, 6 bases. V was trimmed by 3 bases and J by 4 bases, leaving 12 bases between them. The CDR3 consists of 15 residues. Germline lookup yields CDR1 ENHRY and CDR2 SYGVKD.

The chain carries TRBV19 and TRBJ1-1; no firm D call. Germline CDR1 and CDR2: LNHDA and SQIVND (reference sequence). V gave up 3 bases and J gave up 5 bases, with 10 bases separating them. The CDR3 spans 13 residues. This CDR3 is CASSMGRRTEAFF. The CDR3 nucleotides read TGTGCCAGTAGTATGGGCAGAAGGACTGAAGCTTTCTTT.

The chain combines TRBV3-1 (or the pseudogene TRBV3-2) with TRBJ2-2; D gene ambiguous. Per germline, CDR1 LGHDT and CDR2 YNNKEL (reference sequence). CDR3 length: 13 residues. Between the trimmed V and J ends, which lost 7 bases and 0 bases, there was a span of 6 bases. CDR3 sequence (DNA): TGTGCCAGCAATTCAGCGAACACCGGGGAGCTGTTTTTT. Translation gives CASNSANTGELFF.

The chain joins TRBV9 to TRBJ2-1, with D maybe TRBD1 (6 bases). The ends were cut back, 3 bases at V and 0 bases at J, with 10 bases in the middle. CDR3 length: 15 residues. CDR1 and CDR2 from the germline V gene are SGDLS and YYNGEE. The CDR3 is CASSDRDTSYNEQFF. For the CDR3, the DNA is TGTGCCAGCAGCGACCGGGACACCTCCTACAATGAGCAGTTCTTC.

V gene TRBV28 combines with J gene TRBJ2-1; TRBD2 might be the D (7 bases). CDR3 size: 14 residues. In germline, CDR1 is MDHEN, CDR2 SYDVKM. The germline V and J ends were trimmed by 8 bases and 8 bases, with 19 bases remaining between them. CDR3 region: CASEKGGSIDEQFF. DNA of the CDR3: TGTGCCAGCGAAAAGGGGGGGAGTATAGATGAGCAGTTCTTC.

The chain recombines TRBV2 with TRBJ2-5; 9 bases match TRBD2. V lost 6 bases and J lost 1; bases outside the gene matches: 3. Germline V CDR1 and CDR2: SNHLY, FYNNEI. This CDR3 contains 14 residues. The CDR3 spells CASSPGLAQETQYF. In nucleotides, the CDR3 is TGTGCCAGCAGCCCGGGACTAGCCCAAGAGACCCAGTACTTC.

The chain links TRBV12-3 or TRBV12-4 to TRBJ2-1; tentative D call: TRBD2 (6 bases). The CDR3 covers 13 residues. The V gene lost 6 bases and the J gene lost 8 bases, with 14 bases spanning the gap. In DNA, the CDR3 is TGTGCCAGCAGACCTACTAGCTGGCATGAGCAGTTCTTC. The encoded protein is CASRPTSWHEQFF.

The genes are TRBV5-4 and TRBJ2-5; 7 bases agree with TRBD1. Losses at the gene ends were 6 bases for V and 6 bases for J; bases not matched to a gene: 11. Germline V gives CDR1 SGHNT, CDR2 YYREEE (reference sequence). This CDR3 comprises 14 residues. CDR3 sequence reads: CASNYKGAGQTQYF. The CDR3 DNA reads TGTGCCAGCAACTACAAGGGGGCCGGGCAGACCCAGTACTTC. Using reference TRBV5-4 and TRBJ2-5 for the parts outside the CDR3, the full variable domain is ETGVTQSPTHLIKTRGQQVTLRCSSQSGHNTVSWYQQALGQGPQFIFQYYREEENGRGNFPPRFSGLQFPNYSSELNVNALELDDSALYLCASNYKGAGQTQYFGPGTRLLVL.